This T cell receptor (beta chain) is from a study of tumor and adjacent non-tumor tissue in lung cancer. About the study: Stage I to III disease affected about ten men and 4 or 5 women aged roughly 31 to 76. Samples averaged approximately 4.2 million productive TCRbeta reads each. Study results and limitations: In normal lung, the top 100 clones were significantly more dominant than in tumor. Compared with tumor, normal lung showed significantly lower TCR diversity.

The CDR3 totals 15 residues. V dropped 6 bases and J dropped 6 bases, with 18 bases sitting between them. The template was RNA from unsorted bulk tissue. More than 3 cm separated this lung sample from the edge of the tumor. In its sample, this clonotype was seen many times. The antigen remains unidentified. TCRbeta libraries were built with three rounds of nested PCR, modified from ARM-PCR. TCRdb analysed the multiplex PCR reads with MiXCR anew, one entry per CDR3 protein. Of tens of thousands of distinct CDR3 sequences in the sample, roughly 60% were seen once. The specimen sequenced was distant non-tumor lung tissue. The chain has TRBV12-3 or TRBV12-4 and TRBJ2-1; either TRBD1 or TRBD2 may supply D (5 bases each). The receptor's source is a man between 65 and 85 years old with non-small cell lung cancer. CDR3 in DNA: TGTGCCAGCAGCCGGGTCGGCTCGAGGGGCAATGAGCAGTTCTTC. Translated, it gives CASSRVGSRGNEQFF.